The 19 T cell receptor beta chains in this list originate from one sample, sequenced in a study of blood T cell repertoires in COVID-19. TCRdb keeps only in-frame clones here, not all; method: immunoSEQ multiplex PCR. This sample carries 250,000 to 300,000 clones, about nine tenths of them seen once, and the ten largest clones take about 2.2%. Sequencing was carried out using peripheral blood. The receptor set was obtained from a woman aged 45-59 years who had recovered from COVID-19.

This clone has a single count. The genes are TRBV5-1 and TRBJ2-1; TRBD2 matches 11 bases. The CDR3 spans 15 residues. The V segment lost 4 bases and the J segment 5 bases; nucleotides outside the gene matches: 5. From germline, CDR1 is SGHRS and CDR2 YFSETQ. The CDR3 nucleotides read TGCGCCAGCAGCCCCGGGACTAGCGGTGACAATGAGCAGTTCTTC. As protein: CASSPGTSGDNEQFF.

The rearrangement joins TRBV2 to TRBJ2-3; maybe TRBD1 (6 bases). Germline V CDR1 and CDR2: SNHLY, FYNNEI. This CDR3 has 14 amino acids. Trimming cost V 7 bases and J 3 bases, with 14 bases left between them. CDR3 protein: CASIRGRRTDTQYF. The CDR3 region has the DNA TGTGCCAGCATCAGGGGCCGAAGAACAGATACGCAGTATTTT.

The V call is TRBV7-2, the J call TRBJ1-3; D unresolved. The CDR3 is made up of 14 amino acids. Germline values: CDR1 SGHTA, CDR2 FQGNSA. V lost 0 bases and J lost 4, with 7 bases in between. CDR3 protein: CASSLAGLGNTIYF. CDR3 DNA sequence: TGTGCCAGCAGCTTAGCGGGCCTAGGAAACACCATATATTTT.

This clone was counted ten times or more. The chain carries TRBV7-2 and TRBJ2-1, with 8 bases matching TRBD2. The CDR3 has 19 amino acids. Germline lookup yields CDR1 SGHTA and CDR2 FQGNSA. J gave up 0 bases and V 4 bases, and 14 bases lay outside the gene matches. The chain's CDR3 is CASSSPTRASGSSYNEQFF. DNA of the CDR3: TGTGCCAGCAGCTCCCCTACGCGGGCTAGCGGGTCCTCCTACAATGAGCAGTTCTTC.

J is TRBJ2-7 and V is TRBV5-1; no clear D gene. The CDR3 is made up of 14 amino acids. The V gene lost 1 base and the J gene lost 0 bases, with 8 bases spanning the gap. From germline, CDR1 is SGHRS and CDR2 YFSETQ. The DNA of the CDR3 is TGCGCCAGCAGCTTGTATGACACCTCCTACGAGCAGTACTTC. Its translation: CASSLYDTSYEQYF. Based on the CDR3 plus reference TRBV5-1 and TRBJ2-7, the full variable domain is KAGVTQTPRYLIKTRGQQVTLSCSPISGHRSVSWYQQTPGQGLQFLFEYFSETQRNKGNFPGRFSGRQFSNSRSEMNVSTLELGDSALYLCASSLYDTSYEQYFGPGTRLTVT.

The rearrangement uses TRBV10-3 and TRBJ2-2; 7 nucleotides align to TRBD2. The CDR3 contains 17 residues. Trimming removed 4 bases from V and 4 bases from J; junction bases left unmatched: 12. Per germline, CDR1 ENHRY and CDR2 SYGVKD. The CDR3 region has the DNA TGTGCCATCAGTGGGGGGAGCGGCGGGGGTCGCACCGGGGAGCTGTTTTTT. It specifies CAISGGSGGGRTGELFF.

Comment on this clone: One end of the junction is discordant with germline, which a read error may explain. The chain employs TRBV9 and TRBJ1-2, with D perhaps TRBD1 (6 bases). The CDR3 has 13 residues. Germline values: CDR1 SGDLS, CDR2 YYNGEE. The DNA for the CDR3 is TGTGCCAGCAGCCCAGGACCCCCAGGGGCAGCTGACTTC. Protein product: CASSPGPPGAADF.

The chain carries TRBV7-6 and TRBJ1-1; D gene ambiguous. The V gene lost 1 base and the J gene lost 1 base, with 10 bases spanning the gap. The CDR3 has 15 residues. Germline CDR1 is SGHVS and CDR2 is FNYEAQ. The CDR3 region has the DNA TGTGCCAGCAGCTTAGGCCAGGCAAGGAACACTGAAGCTTTCTTT. It specifies CASSLGQARNTEAFF.

The genes are TRBV6-1 and TRBJ1-2, with 11 bases lining up with TRBD1. V shed 5 bases, J shed 8 bases, and the junction held 4 bases outside the gene matches. Per germline, CDR1 MNHNS and CDR2 SASEGT. The CDR3 is 13 residues long. The CDR3 loop reads CASSTDRGPGYTF. The CDR3 region has the DNA TGTGCCAGCAGTACGGACAGGGGGCCGGGCTACACCTTC.

V is TRBV30 and J is TRBJ1-2, with D perhaps TRBD1 (6 bases). Germline-derived CDR1 and CDR2 are GTSNPN and SVGIG (reference sequence). The CDR3 is 14 residues long. V lost 5 bases and J 4 bases, leaving 17 bases between the germline ends. The CDR3 loop is CAWYHLTGPYGYTF. CDR3 in DNA: TGTGCCTGGTACCACCTTACAGGGCCCTATGGCTACACCTTC.

This chain joins TRBV7-9 and TRBJ1-2, with TRBD1 as a possible D gene (6 bases). The CDR3 extends over 14 amino acids. The V end was cut by 3 bases, the J end by 5 bases, with 13 bases between. CDR1 and CDR2 (germline): SEHNR, FQNEAQ (reference sequence). The CDR3 is CASSLDQGRYGYTF. DNA of the CDR3: TGTGCCAGCAGCTTGGATCAGGGGCGGTATGGCTACACCTTC.

This clone was seen many times. J is TRBJ2-7 and V is TRBV11-2, with 7 positions matching TRBD2. The J segment lost 5 bases and the V segment lost 0 bases, leaving 1 base of the junction unmatched. Germline V gene sequence: CDR1 SGHAT, CDR2 FQNNGV. The CDR3 spans 13 residues. This CDR3 is CASSLERGNEQYF. CDR3 nucleotide sequence: TGTGCCAGCAGCTTAGAGCGGGGGAACGAGCAGTACTTC. Using reference TRBV11-2 and TRBJ2-7 for the parts outside the CDR3, the full variable domain is EAGVAQSPRYKIIEKRQSVAFWCNPISGHATLYWYQQILGQGPKLLIQFQNNGVVDDSQLPKDRFSAERLKGVDSTLKIQPAKLEDSAVYLCASSLERGNEQYFGPGTRLTVT.

This chain uses TRBV28 with TRBJ1-6; the D gene is possibly TRBD1 (6 bases). Trimming left V 3 bases short and J 6 bases short, with 18 bases between. The CDR3 totals 17 residues. From germline, CDR1 is MDHEN and CDR2 SYDVKM. In DNA, the CDR3 is TGTGCCAGCAGTTTCCCCCTTGCGGGGGCTCTTAATTCACCCCTCCACTTT. Its translation: CASSFPLAGALNSPLHF.

V gene TRBV5-1 combines with J gene TRBJ2-7; TRBD2 matches at 7 bases. The germline CDR1 and CDR2 sequences are SGHRS and YFSETQ. The ends lost 4 bases at V and 7 bases at J; junction bases unmatched: 5. The CDR3 has 12 amino acids. The CDR3 bases are TGCGCCAGCAGCCCCGGGGGGTATGAGCAGTACTTC. Amino acids: CASSPGGYEQYF.

The V and J genes are TRBV5-1 and TRBJ2-7; TRBD1 agrees at 8 bases. The germline V gene has CDR1 SGHRS and CDR2 YFSETQ. The length of the CDR3 is 16 residues. The V gene end was trimmed by 3 bases and the J gene end by 4 bases; junction bases not matched to a gene: 12. In nucleotides, the CDR3 is TGCGCCAGCAGCTACTTAACCGGGACAGGCGGGTACGAGCAGTACTTC. This encodes CASSYLTGTGGYEQYF.

The chain uses TRBV4-2 and TRBJ2-2, with TRBD2 as a possible D gene (6 bases). Germline-derived CDR1 and CDR2 are LGHNA and YNFKEQ. V lost 1 base, J lost 2 bases, and 11 bases lay in between. The CDR3 consists of 16 residues. The CDR3, as DNA: TGTGCCAGCAGCCAAGCGGCAGGGACTAACACCGGGGAGCTGTTTTTT. Translated, it gives CASSQAAGTNTGELFF.

The chain combines TRBV2 with TRBJ2-1; 11 bases align to TRBD2. Germline V gene lookup returns CDR1 SNHLY and CDR2 FYNNEI. CDR3 length equals 16 residues. V was clipped by 4 bases and J by 8 bases; unmatched bases: 10. DNA for the CDR3: TGTGCCAGCAGTGCATCGGCTAGCGGGAGGCAGGATGAGCAGTTCTTC. Protein product: CASSASASGRQDEQFF.

V gene TRBV15 combines with J gene TRBJ2-7, with 9 positions matching TRBD1. Per germline, CDR1 LNHNV and CDR2 YYDKDF (reference sequence). J was trimmed by 4 bases and V by 5 bases; bases with no gene match: 6. The CDR3 runs 14 residues. CDR3 sequence reads: CATSEGQGWYEQYF. The CDR3 bases are TGTGCCACCAGCGAGGGACAGGGTTGGTACGAGCAGTACTTC.

The chain has TRBV10-3 and TRBJ2-7; TRBD2 might be the D (6 bases). The germline CDR1 and CDR2 sequences are ENHRY and SYGVKD. V dropped 6 bases and J dropped 1 base, with 16 bases sitting between them. This CDR3 region has 15 residues. The CDR3 nucleotides read TGTGCCATCAGCCATACCGGGACTCCTTCCTACGAGCAGTACTTC. This encodes CAISHTGTPSYEQYF.